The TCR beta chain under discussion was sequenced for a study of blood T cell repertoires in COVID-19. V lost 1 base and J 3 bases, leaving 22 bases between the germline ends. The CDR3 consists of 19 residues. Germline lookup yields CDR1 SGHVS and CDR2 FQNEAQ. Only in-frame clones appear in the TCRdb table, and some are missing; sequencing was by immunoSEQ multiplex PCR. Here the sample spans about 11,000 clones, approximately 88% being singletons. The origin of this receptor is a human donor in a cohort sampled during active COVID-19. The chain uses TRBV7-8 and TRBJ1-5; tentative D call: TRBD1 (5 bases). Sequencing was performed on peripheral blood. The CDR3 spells CASSLVRSPGTLYNQPQHF. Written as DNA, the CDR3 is TGTGCCAGCAGCTTAGTTAGGAGCCCAGGGACTCTTTACAATCAGCCCCAGCATTTT.